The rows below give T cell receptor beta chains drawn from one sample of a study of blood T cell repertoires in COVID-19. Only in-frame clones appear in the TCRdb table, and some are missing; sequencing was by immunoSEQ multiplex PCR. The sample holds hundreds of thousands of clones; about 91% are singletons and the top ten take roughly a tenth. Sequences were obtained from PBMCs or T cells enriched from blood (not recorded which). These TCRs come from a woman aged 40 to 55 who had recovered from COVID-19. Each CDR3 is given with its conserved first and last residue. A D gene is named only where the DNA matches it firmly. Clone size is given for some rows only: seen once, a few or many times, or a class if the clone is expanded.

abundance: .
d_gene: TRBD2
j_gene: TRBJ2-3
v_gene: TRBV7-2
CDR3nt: TGTGCCAGCAGTTTTCGGCTAGCGGGAGGGGCAGATACGCAGTATTTT
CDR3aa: CASSFRLAGGADTQYF

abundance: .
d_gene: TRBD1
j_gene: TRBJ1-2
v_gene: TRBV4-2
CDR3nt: TGTGCCAGCAGCCAAGATGGGACAGGCTCTGGCTACACCTTC
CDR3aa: CASSQDGTGSGYTF

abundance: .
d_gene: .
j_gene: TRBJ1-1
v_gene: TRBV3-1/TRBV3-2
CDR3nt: TGTGCCAGCAGCCAAACTTCCAGGGTTACTGAAGCTTTCTTT
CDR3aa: CASSQTSRVTEAFF

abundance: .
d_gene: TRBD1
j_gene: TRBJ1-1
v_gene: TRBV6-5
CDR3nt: TGTGCCAGCAGTTACTCACAGGGGGGAGATACTGAAGCTTTCTTT
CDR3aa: CASSYSQGGDTEAFF

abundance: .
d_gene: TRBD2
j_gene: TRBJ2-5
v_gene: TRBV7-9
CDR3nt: TGTGCCAGCAGCCTTAGCGGGTCCCAGGAGACCCAGTACTTC
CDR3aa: CASSLSGSQETQYF

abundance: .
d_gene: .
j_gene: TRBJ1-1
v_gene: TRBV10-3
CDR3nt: TGTGCCATCAGTGAAGGCGGAATGAACACTGAAGCTTTCTTT
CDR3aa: CAISEGGMNTEAFF

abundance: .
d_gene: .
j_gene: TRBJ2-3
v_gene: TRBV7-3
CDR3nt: TGTGCCAGCACTACCCCCCCCGGTACGCAGTATTTT
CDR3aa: CASTTPPGTQYF

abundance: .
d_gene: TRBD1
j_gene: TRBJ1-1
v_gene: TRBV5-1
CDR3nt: TGCGCCAGCAGCTCCCGGGACAGGGGAGATACTGAAGCTTTCTTT
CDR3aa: CASSSRDRGDTEAFF

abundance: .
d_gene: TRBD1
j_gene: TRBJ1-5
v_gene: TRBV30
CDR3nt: TGTGCCTGGAGTACGGGACAGACAAGCAATCAGCCCCAGCATTTT
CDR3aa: CAWSTGQTSNQPQHF

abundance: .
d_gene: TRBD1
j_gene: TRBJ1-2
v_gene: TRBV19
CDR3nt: TGTGCCAGTGGAAACACAGGGGGTAGTGGCTACACCTTC
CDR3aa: CASGNTGGSGYTF

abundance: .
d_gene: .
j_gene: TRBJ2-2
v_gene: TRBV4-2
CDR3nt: TGTGCCAGCAGCCAAGATCAAGGGGTACCCGGGGAGCTGTTTTTT
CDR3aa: CASSQDQGVPGELFF

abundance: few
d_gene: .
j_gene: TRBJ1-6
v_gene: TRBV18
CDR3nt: TGTGCCAGCGCAGGATCCTATAATTCACCCCTCCACTTT
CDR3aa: CASAGSYNSPLHF

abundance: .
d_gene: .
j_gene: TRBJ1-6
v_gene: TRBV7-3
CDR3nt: TGTGCCAGCAGCCCAGGAGGGGACAATTCACCCCTCCACTTT
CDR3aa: CASSPGGDNSPLHF

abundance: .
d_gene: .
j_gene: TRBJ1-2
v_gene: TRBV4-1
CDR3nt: TGCGCCAGCAGCCCCCCTGGGGGCGCTTTCTATGGCTACACCTTC
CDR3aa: CASSPPGGAFYGYTF

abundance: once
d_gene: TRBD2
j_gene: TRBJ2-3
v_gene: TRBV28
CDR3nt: TGTGCCAGCCTGCTCGCGGGAGGGGGGGTGGATACGCAGTATTTT
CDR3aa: CASLLAGGGVDTQYF

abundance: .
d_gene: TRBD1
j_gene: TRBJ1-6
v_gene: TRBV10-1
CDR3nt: TGCGCCAGCAGTGAGACAACAGGGGAAGGATCACCCCTCCACTTT
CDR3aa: CASSETTGEGSPLHF

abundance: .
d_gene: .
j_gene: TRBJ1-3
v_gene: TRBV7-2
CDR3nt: TGTGCCAGCAGCTTAGCAGGCGGGGTAGGAAACACCATATATTTT
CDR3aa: CASSLAGGVGNTIYF

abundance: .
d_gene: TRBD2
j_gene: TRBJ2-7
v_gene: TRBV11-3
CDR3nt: TGTGCCAGCAGCTTAAGAGCGGGAGGAGAGTACTTC
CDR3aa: CASSLRAGGEYF

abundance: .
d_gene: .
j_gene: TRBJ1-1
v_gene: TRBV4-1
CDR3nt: TGCGCCAGCAGCCAAGCAGGGGTAACTGAAGCTTTCTTT
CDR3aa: CASSQAGVTEAFF

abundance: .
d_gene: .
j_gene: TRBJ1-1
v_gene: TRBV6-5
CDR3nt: TGTTCCCTCCGGGAACTTGAAGCTTTCTTT
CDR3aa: CSLRELEAFF

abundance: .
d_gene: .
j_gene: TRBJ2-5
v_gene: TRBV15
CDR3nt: TGTGCCACCAGCAGAGGGGGGCCGGGAGAGACCCAGTACTTC
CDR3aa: CATSRGGPGETQYF

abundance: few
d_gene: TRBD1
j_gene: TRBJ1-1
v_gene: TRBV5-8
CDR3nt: TGTGCCAGCAGCCTAGGACAGGCAGGGAACACTGAAGCTTTCTTT
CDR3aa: CASSLGQAGNTEAFF

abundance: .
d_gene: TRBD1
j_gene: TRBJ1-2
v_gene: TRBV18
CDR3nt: TGTGCCAGCTCAACCCCGGACAGGGGGCAGTATGGCTACACCTTC
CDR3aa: CASSTPDRGQYGYTF

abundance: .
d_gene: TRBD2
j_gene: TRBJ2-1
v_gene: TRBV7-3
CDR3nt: TGTGCCAGCAGCATAGGTCCGGCGGGAGGGAATGAGCAGTTCTTC
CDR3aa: CASSIGPAGGNEQFF

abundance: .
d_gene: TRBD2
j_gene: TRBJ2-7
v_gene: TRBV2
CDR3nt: TGTGCCAGCAGTGCCTCGACTAGCGGTTACTACGAGCAGTACTTC
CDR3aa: CASSASTSGYYEQYF

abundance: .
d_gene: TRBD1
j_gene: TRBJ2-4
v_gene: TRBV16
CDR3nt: TGTGCCAGCAGCCCCAATACGGACAGGGCTCCGTACTTC
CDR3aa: CASSPNTDRAPYF

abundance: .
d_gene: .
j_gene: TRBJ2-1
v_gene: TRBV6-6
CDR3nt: TGTGCCAGCAGTACCCTAGGGGGGGCGGTTGGGAATGAGCAGTTCTTC
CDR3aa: CASSTLGGAVGNEQFF

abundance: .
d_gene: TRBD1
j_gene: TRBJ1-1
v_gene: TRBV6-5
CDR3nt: TGTGCCAGCAGTTGGACAGGGGGCGTCTCGGAAGCTTTCTTT
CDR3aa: CASSWTGGVSEAFF

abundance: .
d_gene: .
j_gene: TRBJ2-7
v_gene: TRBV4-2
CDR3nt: TGTGCCAGCAGCCAAGTGGCGGGGACCTACGAGCAGTACTTC
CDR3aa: CASSQVAGTYEQYF

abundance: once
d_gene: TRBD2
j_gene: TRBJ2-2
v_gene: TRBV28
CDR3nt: TGTGCCAGCAGGGGACTAGCGGAAATTAACACCGGGGAGCTGTTTTTT
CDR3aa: CASRGLAEINTGELFF

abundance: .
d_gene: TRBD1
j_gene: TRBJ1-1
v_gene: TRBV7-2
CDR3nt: TGTGCCAGCAGCTTAGCGGGTGGGACAGCGAACACTGAAGCTTTCTTT
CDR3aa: CASSLAGGTANTEAFF

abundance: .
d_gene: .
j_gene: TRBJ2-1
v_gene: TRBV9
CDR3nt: TGTGCCAGCAGCGTAGGGGACATCGGGTGGGCCTACAATGAGCAGTTCTTC
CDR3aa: CASSVGDIGWAYNEQFF

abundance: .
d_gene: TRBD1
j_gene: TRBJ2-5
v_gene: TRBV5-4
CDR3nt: TGTGCCAGCAGCCCGACAGGGGAAAGAGGCGAGACCCAGTACTTC
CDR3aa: CASSPTGERGETQYF

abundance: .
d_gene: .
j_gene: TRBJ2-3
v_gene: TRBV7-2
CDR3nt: TGTGCCAGCAGCTTAAGTACTAGTGGAGGATTAGATACGCAGTATTTT
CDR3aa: CASSLSTSGGLDTQYF

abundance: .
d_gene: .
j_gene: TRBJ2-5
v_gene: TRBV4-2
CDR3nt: TGTGCCAGCAGCCAAGATCTTTTCCAAGAGACCCAGTACTTC
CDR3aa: CASSQDLFQETQYF

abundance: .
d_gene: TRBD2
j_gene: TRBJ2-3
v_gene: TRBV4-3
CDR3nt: TGCGCCAGCAGCCGAGACCTAGCGGGAGGGCCCGCAGATACGCAGTATTTT
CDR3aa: CASSRDLAGGPADTQYF

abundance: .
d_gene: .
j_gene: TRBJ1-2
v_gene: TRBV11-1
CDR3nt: TGTGCCAGCAGCCCCACGGACAGCATCTATGGCTACACCTTC
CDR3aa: CASSPTDSIYGYTF

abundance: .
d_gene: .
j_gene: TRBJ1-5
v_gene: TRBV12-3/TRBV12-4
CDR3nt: TGTGCCATCGGAAGACAGGGCAATCAGCCCCAGCATTTT
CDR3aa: CAIGRQGNQPQHF

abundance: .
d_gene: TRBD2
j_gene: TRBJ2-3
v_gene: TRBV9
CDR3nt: TGTGCCAGCAGCGCCCGATCTAGCGGGAGAGGCACAGATACGCAGTATTTT
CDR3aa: CASSARSSGRGTDTQYF

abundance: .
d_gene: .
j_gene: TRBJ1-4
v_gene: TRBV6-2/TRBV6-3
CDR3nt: TGTGCCAGCAGTTACCAAGGACAGCTTAATGAAAAACTGTTTTTT
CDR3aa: CASSYQGQLNEKLFF

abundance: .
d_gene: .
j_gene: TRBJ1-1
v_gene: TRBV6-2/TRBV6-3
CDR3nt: TGTGCCAGCAGTTACAGGGAGGGTGAAGCTTTCTTT
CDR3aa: CASSYREGEAFF

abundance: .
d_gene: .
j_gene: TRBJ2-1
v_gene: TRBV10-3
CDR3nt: TGTGCCATCAGTGAGTATGCAGGGTCCTCCTACAATGAGCAGTTCTTC
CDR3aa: CAISEYAGSSYNEQFF

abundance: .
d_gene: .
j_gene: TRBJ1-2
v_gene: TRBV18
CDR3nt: TGTGCCAGCTCACCGAATGGAGGGGACTATGGCTACACCTTC
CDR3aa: CASSPNGGDYGYTF

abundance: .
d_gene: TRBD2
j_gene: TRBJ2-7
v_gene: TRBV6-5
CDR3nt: TGTGCCAGCAGCTATGGGGTGGGGAGGGCCTCCGAGCAGTACTTC
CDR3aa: CASSYGVGRASEQYF

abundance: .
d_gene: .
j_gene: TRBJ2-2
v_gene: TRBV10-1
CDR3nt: TGCGCCAGCAGTGAGTGGTCAGGGAGGCCCGGGGAGCTGTTTTTT
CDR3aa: CASSEWSGRPGELFF

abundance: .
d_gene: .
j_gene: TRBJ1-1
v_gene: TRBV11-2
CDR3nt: TGTGCCAGCAGCCCCGCCGGGGCGGGGTTCACTGAAGCTTTCTTT
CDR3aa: CASSPAGAGFTEAFF

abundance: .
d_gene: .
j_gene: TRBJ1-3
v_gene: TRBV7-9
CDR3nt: TGTGCCAGCAGCGGACTTAGGGTTGGAAACACCATATATTTT
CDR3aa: CASSGLRVGNTIYF

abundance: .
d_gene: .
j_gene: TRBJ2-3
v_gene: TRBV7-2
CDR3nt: TGTGCCAGCAGCCGCGGGGCGAGCACAGATACGCAGTATTTT
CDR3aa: CASSRGASTDTQYF

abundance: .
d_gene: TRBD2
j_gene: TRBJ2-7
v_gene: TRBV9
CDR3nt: TGTGCCAGCAGCGTACTAGCGGGAGGCGAGCAGTACTTC
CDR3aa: CASSVLAGGEQYF

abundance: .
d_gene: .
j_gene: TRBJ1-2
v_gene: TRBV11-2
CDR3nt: TGTGCCAGCAGCTCTCCCACCTTTGGCGGCTACACCTTC
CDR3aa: CASSSPTFGGYTF

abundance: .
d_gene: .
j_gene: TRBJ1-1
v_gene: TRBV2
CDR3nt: TGTGCCAGCAGTGTCGTAAACACTGAAGCTTTCTTT
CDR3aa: CASSVVNTEAFF

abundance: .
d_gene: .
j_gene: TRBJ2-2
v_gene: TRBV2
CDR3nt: TGTGCCAGCAGTGAAGCGGACTCCGGGGAGCTGTTTTTT
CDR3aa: CASSEADSGELFF